This passage covers 11 T cell receptor beta chains from one sample sequenced in a study of OX40 agonist ivuxolimab in advanced cancers. The library was obtained by the immunoSEQ multiplex PCR assay. As stored in TCRdb, this immuneACCESS dataset retains in-frame rearrangements with V and J assigned. A fraction of the clones does not appear; measured against another copy, unresolved V genes explain less than half of the discrepancy, and the remainder lacks a known reason. The table for this sample lists under 85,000 clones; 88% of them were counted only once. Together, the top ten hold under 0.6% of the sample. The specimen was CD4+ or CD8+ T cells sorted from blood, collected in a trial of the OX40 agonist ivuxolimab. These receptors came from an adult with an advanced solid tumor such as melanoma, head and neck, liver or kidney cancer.

This chain uses TRBV27 with TRBJ2-1; a weak D match, TRBD1 (6 bases). The CDR3 consists of 14 residues. V shed 1 base and J shed 9 bases, with 13 bases lying between them. Per the germline V gene, CDR1 is MNHEY and CDR2 is SMNVEV (reference sequence). The CDR3 region is CASSLYQGSGEQFF. The CDR3 bases are TGTGCCAGCAGTTTATATCAGGGGTCGGGTGAGCAGTTCTTC.

The chain has TRBV6-5 and TRBJ1-3; TRBD1 might be the D (5 bases). Germline V gene data show CDR1 as MNHEY and CDR2 as SVGAGI. This CDR3 has 15 amino acids. The ends were cut back, 7 bases at V and 0 bases at J, with 13 bases in the middle. The CDR3 nucleotides read TGTGCCAGCACCCGGGACGCCATCTCTGGAAACACCATATATTTT. This gives the protein CASTRDAISGNTIYF.

This clone appeared once. The chain employs TRBV6-1 and TRBJ1-4, with D maybe TRBD1 (5 bases). The CDR3 spans 12 residues. Germline values: CDR1 MNHNS, CDR2 SASEGT. V was trimmed by 2 bases and J by 9 bases, leaving 7 bases between them. CDR3: CASSERGKKLFF. As DNA, the CDR3 is TGTGCCAGCAGTGAACGGGGGAAAAAACTGTTTTTT.

The CDR3, as DNA: TGTGCCAGCAGCTTCCAGGAGGGCACTGAAGCTTTCTTT. Residues: CASSFQEGTEAFF. The chain combines TRBV5-6 with TRBJ1-1, with no clear D. Germline values: CDR1 SGHDT, CDR2 YYEEEE. The V and J ends lost 2 bases and 4 bases respectively, with 9 bases between them. The CDR3 contains 13 residues.

The chain is built from TRBV18 and TRBJ1-2; a possible D gene is TRBD1 (5 bases). Between the trimmed V and J ends, which lost 3 bases and 6 bases, there was a span of 17 bases. Germline lookup yields CDR1 KGHSH and CDR2 LQKENI. The CDR3 length is 15 residues. Written as DNA, the CDR3 is TGTGCCAGCTCACCGAACGTCTTGCCAGGGAATGGCTACACCTTC. This gives the protein CASSPNVLPGNGYTF.

The gene calls are TRBV6-1 and TRBJ1-1; D is undetermined. Germline loops: CDR1 MNHNS, CDR2 SASEGT. V shed 6 bases and J shed 5 bases, with 10 bases lying between them. The CDR3 totals 12 residues. The CDR3 DNA reads TGTGCCAGCAGCCGGGAGCGGACTGAAGCTTTCTTT. This gives the protein CASSRERTEAFF.

The chain employs TRBV2 and TRBJ1-1; 9 bases fit TRBD1. The V gene end was trimmed by 6 bases and the J gene end by 1 base; junction bases not matched to a gene: 3. Germline CDR1 is SNHLY and CDR2 is FYNNEI. This CDR3 contains 14 residues. The CDR3 DNA follows: TGTGCCAGCAGGGAGGGACAGGGGAACACTGAAGCTTTCTTT. Translated: CASREGQGNTEAFF.

This clone has a single count. The V and J genes are TRBV6-4 and TRBJ2-7; D is possibly TRBD1 or TRBD2 (6 bases each). This CDR3 is built from 15 residues. Between the trimmed V and J ends, which lost 5 bases and 0 bases, there was a span of 14 bases. Germline CDR1 reads MRHNA; CDR2 reads SNTAGT. The CDR3 DNA sequence: TGTGCCAGCAGTAGACTAGTGGGGGCCTCCTACGAGCAGTACTTC. It yields the protein CASSRLVGASYEQYF.

The J gene is TRBJ2-1, the V gene TRBV15; D possibly corresponds to TRBD1 (5 bases). CDR3 length: 17 amino acids. The V and J ends lost 0 bases and 8 bases respectively, with 20 bases between them. CDR1 and CDR2 from the germline V gene are LNHNV and YYDKDF (reference sequence). The CDR3 sequence: CATSRDAGFGRDDEQFF. In DNA, the CDR3 is TGTGCCACCAGCAGAGATGCCGGGTTTGGCAGGGATGATGAGCAGTTCTTC. Complete variable domain (other parts from reference TRBV15 and TRBJ2-1): DAMVIQNPRYQVTQFGKPVTLSCSQTLNHNVMYWYQQKSSQAPKLLFHYYDKDFNNEADTPDNFQSRRPNTSFCFLDIRSPGLGDTAMYLCATSRDAGFGRDDEQFFGPGTRLTVL.

This sequence joins TRBV12-2 and TRBJ2-2; the table's D call, TRBD1, has no DNA check behind it. TRBV12-2 is flagged as a pseudogene. The CDR3 covers 17 residues. Written as DNA, the CDR3 is TGTGCAAGTCCGAAACAGGGGACAGGGCCGAACACCGGGGAGCTGTTTTTT. Encoded protein: CASPKQGTGPNTGELFF.

The chain combines TRBV5-4 with TRBJ2-2; possible D gene TRBD2, 5 bases. CDR1 is SGHNT, CDR2 YYREEE, per germline (reference sequence). V was shortened by 1 base and J by 3 bases, with 10 bases between the two germline ends. This CDR3 is 15 amino acids long. This chain's CDR3 is CASSLRTSDTGELFF. In DNA, the CDR3 is TGTGCCAGCAGCTTGAGGACTTCTGACACCGGGGAGCTGTTTTTT.